This passage covers 2 T cell receptor beta chains from one sample sequenced in a study of blood T cell repertoires in COVID-19. Some clones are missing from TCRdb's copy, which holds only in-frame ones; the method was immunoSEQ multiplex PCR. The table has about 64,000 clones, around 80% seen once; the top ten hold roughly 9.7%. The sample consisted of peripheral blood. The receptors were sampled from a human donor in a cohort sampled during active COVID-19.

This rearrangement joins TRBV14 to TRBJ2-2; 9 bases fit TRBD1. The CDR3 length is 14 residues. Trimming removed 5 bases from V and 6 bases from J; junction bases left unmatched: 4. The germline V gene has CDR1 SGHDN and CDR2 FVKESK. CDR3 region: CASSWRQGAGELFF. Here the CDR3 DNA reads TGTGCCAGCAGCTGGAGACAGGGGGCCGGGGAGCTGTTTTTT.

V gene TRBV5-1 combines with J gene TRBJ1-3; TRBD1 is a possible D gene (6 bases). V was trimmed by 0 bases and J by 0 bases, leaving 13 bases between them. CDR1 is SGHRS, CDR2 YFSETQ, per germline. CDR3 length: 17 amino acids. Here the CDR3 DNA reads TGCGCCAGCAGCTTGGGAGGGTGGGACATCTCTGGAAACACCATATATTTT. This encodes CASSLGGWDISGNTIYF.